A single sample gave rise to the 12 T cell receptor beta chains below, sequenced in a study of cytomegalovirus exposure and HLA in healthy donors. PCR amplification relied on 60 Vbeta primers (plus 13 Jbeta primers). TCRdb's table, derived via immunoSEQ multiplex PCR, lists solely in-frame clones and lacks some. Of roughly 73,000 clones listed, roughly four fifths were seen once; the top ten hold 9.5% to 15%. Sequencing was performed on PBMCs. These receptors were taken from a man aged 65-85 years in good health and CMV-seronegative.

The J gene is TRBJ2-5, the V gene TRBV2, with TRBD1 identical over 8 bases. Germline values: CDR1 SNHLY, CDR2 FYNNEI. CDR3 length: 15 residues. After removal of 2 bases from V and 5 bases from J, the junction contained 7 bases not matched to a gene. The DNA of the CDR3 is TGTGCCAGCAGTGAATTGGGACAGGTTCGGGAGACCCAGTACTTC. Translation gives CASSELGQVRETQYF.

The chain combines TRBV18 with TRBJ1-4, with TRBD1 matching over 7 bases. CDR1 and CDR2 (germline): KGHSH, LQKENI. The CDR3 covers 14 residues. J was trimmed by 8 bases and V by 5 bases; bases with no gene match: 8. The CDR3 DNA reads TGTGCCAGCTCAACAGGGACAGTAGAAGAAAAACTGTTTTTT. This sequence encodes CASSTGTVEEKLFF.

This clone was seen a handful of times. The chain couples TRBV4-1 to TRBJ1-1; D unclear. V lost 1 base and J 1 base, leaving 4 bases between the germline ends. Germline V lookup: CDR1 MGHRA, CDR2 YSYEKL. The CDR3 contains 13 residues. This CDR3 is CASSQVSNTEAFF. The CDR3 DNA follows: TGCGCCAGCAGCCAAGTCTCGAACACTGAAGCTTTCTTT.

This clone was seen just once. CDR3 nucleotides: TGCGCCAGCAGCCAATTGACCCAGGGTTATTCACCCCTCCACTTT. Amino acid sequence: CASSQLTQGYSPLHF. The chain is built from TRBV4-3 and TRBJ1-6; a possible D gene is TRBD1 (5 bases). The CDR3 has 15 amino acids. CDR1 and CDR2 from the germline V gene are LGHNA and YSLEER. V shed 2 bases and J shed 8 bases, with 13 bases lying between them.

By sample fraction, this clone is medium-sized. V gene TRBV4-3 combines with J gene TRBJ1-4, with 9 bases fitting TRBD1. The J segment lost 5 bases and the V segment lost 0 bases, leaving 7 bases of the junction unmatched. CDR3 length equals 17 residues. Germline loops: CDR1 LGHNA, CDR2 YSLEER. The CDR3 DNA reads as TGCGCCAGCAGCCAAGAAGGACCGGGACAGGGAAATGAAAAACTGTTTTTT. It specifies CASSQEGPGQGNEKLFF.

This clone came up once. The chain carries TRBV15 and TRBJ2-5, with 8 bases aligning to TRBD1. The CDR3 totals 16 residues. Germline V gene sequence: CDR1 LNHNV, CDR2 YYDKDF (reference sequence). V trimming: 3 bases; J trimming: 0 bases; junction bases outside the gene matches: 6. The DNA for the CDR3 is TGTGCCACCAGCAGGAGACAGGGGACCTACCAAGAGACCCAGTACTTC. It translates to CATSRRQGTYQETQYF.

V usage is TRBV28 and J usage is TRBJ2-3, with 8 bases that match TRBD2. The ends lost 7 bases at V and 2 bases at J; junction bases unmatched: 14. This CDR3 contains 17 residues. The germline gives CDR1 MDHEN, CDR2 SYDVKM. The CDR3 region has the DNA TGTGCCAGCAACCCTAGCGGGCCTCGCCTACTCACAGATACGCAGTATTTT. Translating it yields CASNPSGPRLLTDTQYF.

V gene TRBV2 combines with J gene TRBJ1-1; a weak D match, TRBD1 (6 bases). There are 11 residues in the CDR3. The germline V gene encodes CDR1 SNHLY and CDR2 FYNNEI. V was cut by 6 bases and J by 7 bases, with 9 bases left in between. CDR3 protein: CASRGAVEAFF. For the CDR3, the DNA is TGTGCCAGCAGGGGGGCGGTTGAAGCTTTCTTT.

The chain is built from TRBV19 and TRBJ1-2; TRBD1 matches 9 bases. The CDR3 contains 14 residues. Per germline, CDR1 LNHDA and CDR2 SQIVND (reference sequence). The J segment lost 6 bases and the V segment lost 3 bases, leaving 5 bases of the junction unmatched. The CDR3 is CASSIGQGSHGYTF. The DNA of the CDR3 is TGTGCCAGTAGTATCGGACAGGGGAGTCATGGCTACACCTTC. The whole variable domain, remainder taken from reference TRBV19 and TRBJ1-2, is DGGITQSPKYLFRKEGQNVTLSCEQNLNHDAMYWYRQDPGQGLRLIYYSQIVNDFQKGDIAEGYSVSREKKESFPLTVTSAQKNPTAFYLCASSIGQGSHGYTFGSGTRLTVV.

The gene calls are TRBV29-1 and TRBJ2-3, with 10 bases that match TRBD2. The germline CDR1 and CDR2 sequences are SQVTM and ANQGSEA. J was trimmed by 4 bases and V by 3 bases; bases with no gene match: 7. There are 15 residues in the CDR3. CDR3 bases: TGCAGCGTTGATGAACTAGCGGGGAATTCAGATACGCAGTATTTT. Translated, it gives CSVDELAGNSDTQYF.

The V gene is TRBV7-2, the J gene TRBJ2-7, with 12 positions matching TRBD1. Germline-derived CDR1 and CDR2 are SGHTA and FQGNSA. The CDR3 has 15 residues. With 4 bases clipped from V and 9 bases from J, the junction kept 10 bases outside the gene matches. CDR3 in amino acids: CASSYTGTGGAGQYF. CDR3 sequence (DNA): TGTGCCAGCAGCTATACCGGGACAGGGGGCGCGGGGCAGTACTTC.

In DNA form, the CDR3 reads TGTGCCAGCAGCTTTGGGGGCGGCGGGAGTATCGACGAGCAGTACTTC. This translates into CASSFGGGGSIDEQYF. The chain recombines TRBV7-6 with TRBJ2-7, with D perhaps TRBD2 (7 bases). The V end lost 3 bases, the J end lost 5 bases, and 20 bases lay between the germline ends. Per the germline V gene, CDR1 is SGHVS and CDR2 is FNYEAQ. This CDR3 is 16 amino acids long.